The 7 T cell receptor beta chains presented below share a single source sample, sequenced in a study of cytomegalovirus exposure and HLA in healthy donors. Primers: 60 Vbeta forward and 13 Jbeta reverse. Assay: immunoSEQ multiplex PCR; the TCRdb copy retains only in-frame clones and omits some. Here the sample spans 190,000 or so clones, 75% to 90% being singletons. Material: PBMCs. These receptors all stem from a man aged 45 to 65 in good health and CMV-seronegative.

This clone was observed a single time. The chain combines TRBV28 with TRBJ2-7, with 8 positions matching TRBD1. The J segment lost 3 bases and the V segment lost 3 bases, leaving 7 bases of the junction unmatched. The CDR3 length is 15 residues. Germline V lookup: CDR1 MDHEN, CDR2 SYDVKM. The CDR3 nucleotides are TGTGCCAGCAGTTTCCAGGGGGCTAAACTCTACGAGCAGTACTTC. It yields the protein CASSFQGAKLYEQYF.

The chain uses TRBV2 and TRBJ1-6; 8 nucleotides match TRBD1. The germline gives CDR1 SNHLY, CDR2 FYNNEI. Trimming cost V 6 bases and J 10 bases; bases outside gene matches: 11. The CDR3 has 15 amino acids. CDR3 sequence (DNA): TGTGCCAGCAGCCCCTTGGACAGGGCGAGGTCACCCCTCCACTTT. Translation: CASSPLDRARSPLHF.

This chain links TRBV5-4 with TRBJ1-1; D unresolved. This CDR3 is built from 12 residues. V was trimmed by 3 bases and J by 5 bases, leaving 8 bases between them. Germline V lookup: CDR1 SGHNT, CDR2 YYREEE (reference sequence). The CDR3 loop reads CASSSYSTEAFF. The CDR3 nucleotides read TGTGCCAGCAGCTCATACAGTACTGAAGCTTTCTTT.

The rearrangement joins TRBV12-5 to TRBJ1-5; no clear D. Germline V CDR1 and CDR2: LGHNT, FRNRAP. This CDR3 has 13 amino acids. V gave up 1 base and J gave up 9 bases, with 10 bases separating them. CDR3 nucleotide sequence: TGTGCTAGTGGTTTGGCCGGCGGATCGCCCCAGCATTTT. Protein sequence: CASGLAGGSPQHF. The full variable domain, with the rest looked up from reference TRBV12-5 and TRBJ1-5, is DARVTQTPRHKVTEMGQEVTMRCQPILGHNTVFWYRQTMMQGLELLAYFRNRAPLDDSGMPKDRFSAEMPDATLATLKIQPSEPRDSAVYFCASGLAGGSPQHFGDGTRLSIL.

The CDR3 region is CASSFVGGDTQYF. The CDR3 DNA reads as TGTGCCAGCAGCTTCGTGGGGGGAGATACGCAGTATTTT. This chain connects TRBV7-2 to TRBJ2-3; D perhaps matches TRBD2 (6 bases). CDR3 size: 13 residues. Trimming removed 3 bases at V and 5 bases at J, with 9 bases between. In germline, CDR1 is SGHTA, CDR2 FQGNSA.

V is TRBV19 and J is TRBJ2-7, with TRBD2 matching over 9 bases. The CDR3 totals 15 residues. CDR1 and CDR2 from the germline V gene are LNHDA and SQIVND (reference sequence). J was trimmed by 4 bases and V by 8 bases; bases with no gene match: 12. The CDR3 here is CASSRGAGGGYEQYF. The CDR3, as DNA: TGTGCCAGTTCCCGGGGAGCGGGGGGCGGGTACGAGCAGTACTTC.

The CDR3 loop is CASSPTGQGTVNTGELFF. In DNA, the CDR3 is TGTGCCAGCTCACCCACCGGACAGGGTACAGTGAACACCGGGGAGCTGTTTTTT. The chain couples TRBV18 to TRBJ2-2; TRBD1 matches at 8 bases. The CDR3 totals 18 residues. The ends lost 3 bases at V and 1 base at J; junction bases unmatched: 10. Germline-derived CDR1 and CDR2 are KGHSH and LQKENI.